The clone carrying this T cell receptor (beta chain) was recorded a few times. Regarding time point: patch test 1, 2 weeks after DPC sensitization. The treatment: therapeutic diphenylcyclopropenone sensitization with weekly scalp DPC. TCRdb processed the RACE reads anew with MiXCR; each CDR3 protein has one entry. The data hold about 120,000 distinct CDR3 sequences, with around 13% observed a single time. These data are taken from a study of human T cells and chemical hapten exposure. The sequencing here drew on whole blood, taken in connection with sensitization to the hapten diphenylcyclopropenone (DPC). The sequence derives from a man in his late teens or twenties with alopecia areata. Some clones in this sample may be carry-over from other donors' samples.

CDR3 coding DNA: TGCGCCAGCAGCTCCCCCAGCGAAAAACTGTTTTTT. This translates into CASSSPSEKLFF. V usage is TRBV5-1 and J usage is TRBJ1-4; the D is unclear. There are 12 residues in the CDR3. Germline V gives CDR1 SGHRS, CDR2 YFSETQ. Trimming took off 3 bases at V and 8 bases at J, with 8 bases between the two ends.